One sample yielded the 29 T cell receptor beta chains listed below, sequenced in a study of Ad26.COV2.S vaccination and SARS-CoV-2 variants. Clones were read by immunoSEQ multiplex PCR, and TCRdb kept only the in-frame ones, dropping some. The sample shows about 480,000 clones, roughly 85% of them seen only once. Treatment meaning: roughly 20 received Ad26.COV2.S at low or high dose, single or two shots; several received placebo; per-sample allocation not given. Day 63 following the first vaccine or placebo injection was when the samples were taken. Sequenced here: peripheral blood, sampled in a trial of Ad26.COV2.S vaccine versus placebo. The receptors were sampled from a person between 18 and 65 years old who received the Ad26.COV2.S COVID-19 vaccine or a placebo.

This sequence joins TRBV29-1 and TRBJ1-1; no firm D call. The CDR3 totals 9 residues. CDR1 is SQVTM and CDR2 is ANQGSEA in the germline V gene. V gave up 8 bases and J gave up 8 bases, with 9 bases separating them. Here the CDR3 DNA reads TGCAGCCCCACTGGGGAAGCTTTCTTT. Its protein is CSPTGEAFF.

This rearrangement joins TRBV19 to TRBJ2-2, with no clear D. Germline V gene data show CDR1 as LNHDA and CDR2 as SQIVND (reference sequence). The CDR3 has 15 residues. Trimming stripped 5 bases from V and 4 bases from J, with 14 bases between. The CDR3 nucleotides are TGTGCCAGTAGTGATAGAGCACGCACCACCGGGGAGCTGTTTTTT. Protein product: CASSDRARTTGELFF.

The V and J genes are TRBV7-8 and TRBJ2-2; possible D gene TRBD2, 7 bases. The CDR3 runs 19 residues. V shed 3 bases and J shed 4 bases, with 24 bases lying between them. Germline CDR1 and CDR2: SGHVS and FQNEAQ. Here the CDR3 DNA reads TGTGCCAGCAGCTTCCTGCGGGGGCCACTCCCCTCGAGCACCGGGGAGCTGTTTTTT. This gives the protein CASSFLRGPLPSSTGELFF.

DNA of the CDR3: TGTGCCAGCAGTTCTAGAGGGAACACTGAAGCTTTCTTT. As protein: CASSSRGNTEAFF. V and J are TRBV27 and TRBJ1-1; D remains unclear. This CDR3 contains 13 residues. CDR1 and CDR2 (germline): MNHEY, SMNVEV (reference sequence). V lost 4 bases, J lost 1 base, and 7 bases lay in between.

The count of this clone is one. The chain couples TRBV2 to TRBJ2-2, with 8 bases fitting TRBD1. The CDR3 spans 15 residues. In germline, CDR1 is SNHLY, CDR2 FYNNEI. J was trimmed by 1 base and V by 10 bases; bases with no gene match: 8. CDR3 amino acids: CATHPGTGNTGELFF. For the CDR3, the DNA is TGTGCCACCCACCCCGGGACAGGGAACACCGGGGAGCTGTTTTTT.

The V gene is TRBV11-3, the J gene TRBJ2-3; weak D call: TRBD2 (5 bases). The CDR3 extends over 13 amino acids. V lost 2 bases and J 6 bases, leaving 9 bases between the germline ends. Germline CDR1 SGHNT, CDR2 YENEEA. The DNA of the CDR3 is TGTGCCAGCAGCTTAACTAGACTGGATACGCAGTATTTT. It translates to CASSLTRLDTQYF.

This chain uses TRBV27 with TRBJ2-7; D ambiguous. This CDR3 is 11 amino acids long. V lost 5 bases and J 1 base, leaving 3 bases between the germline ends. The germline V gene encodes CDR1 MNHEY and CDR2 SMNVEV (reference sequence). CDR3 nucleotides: TGTGCCAGCAGTGGGTCCTACGAGCAGTACTTC. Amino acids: CASSGSYEQYF.

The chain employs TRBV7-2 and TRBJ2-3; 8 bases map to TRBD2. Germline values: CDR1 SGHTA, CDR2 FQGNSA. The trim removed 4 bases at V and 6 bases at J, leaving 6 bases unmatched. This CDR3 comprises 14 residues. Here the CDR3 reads CASSSAGGVDTQYF. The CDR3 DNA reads TGTGCCAGCAGCTCTGCGGGAGGTGTGGATACGCAGTATTTT.

CDR3 in DNA: TGCGCCAGCAGCTTGAACAGGGTTGCTAATGAAAAACTGTTTTTT. It translates to CASSLNRVANEKLFF. The V call is TRBV5-1, the J call TRBJ1-4; perhaps TRBD1 as D (6 bases). Trimming left V 1 base short and J 3 bases short, with 10 bases between. Germline V gene sequence: CDR1 SGHRS, CDR2 YFSETQ. The CDR3 runs 15 residues.

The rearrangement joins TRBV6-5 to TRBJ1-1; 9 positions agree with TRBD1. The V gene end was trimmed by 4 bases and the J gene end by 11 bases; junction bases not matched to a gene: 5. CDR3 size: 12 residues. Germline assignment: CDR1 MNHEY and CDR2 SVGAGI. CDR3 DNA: TGTGCCAGCAGTTGGGGACAGGGTATGGCTTTCTTT. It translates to CASSWGQGMAFF.

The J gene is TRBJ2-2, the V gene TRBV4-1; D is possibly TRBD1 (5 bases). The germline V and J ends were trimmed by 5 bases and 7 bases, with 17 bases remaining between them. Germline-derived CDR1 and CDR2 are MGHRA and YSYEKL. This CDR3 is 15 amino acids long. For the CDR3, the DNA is TGCGCCAGCAGCAACGAACCCAGGGTGGGCGGGGAGCTGTTTTTT. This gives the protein CASSNEPRVGGELFF.

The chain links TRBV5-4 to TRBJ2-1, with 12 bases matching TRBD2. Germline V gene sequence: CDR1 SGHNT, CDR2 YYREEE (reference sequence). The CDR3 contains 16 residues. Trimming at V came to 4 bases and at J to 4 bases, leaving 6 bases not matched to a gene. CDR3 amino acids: CASSDGLAGQYNEQFF. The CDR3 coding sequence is TGTGCCAGCAGCGACGGACTAGCGGGACAGTACAATGAGCAGTTCTTC. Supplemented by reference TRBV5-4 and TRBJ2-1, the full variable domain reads ETGVTQSPTHLIKTRGQQVTLRCSSQSGHNTVSWYQQALGQGPQFIFQYYREEENGRGNFPPRFSGLQFPNYSSELNVNALELDDSALYLCASSDGLAGQYNEQFFGPGTRLTVL.

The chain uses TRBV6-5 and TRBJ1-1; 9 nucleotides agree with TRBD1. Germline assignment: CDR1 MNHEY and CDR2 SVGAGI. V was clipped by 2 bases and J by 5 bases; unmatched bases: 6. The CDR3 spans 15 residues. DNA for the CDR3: TGTGCCAGCAGTTACCGGGGGACAGGGAAAACTGAAGCTTTCTTT. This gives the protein CASSYRGTGKTEAFF.

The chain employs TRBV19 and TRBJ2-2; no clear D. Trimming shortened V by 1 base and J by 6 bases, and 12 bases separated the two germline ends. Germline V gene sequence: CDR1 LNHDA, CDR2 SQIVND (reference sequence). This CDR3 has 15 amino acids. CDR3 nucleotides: TGTGCCAGTAGTATAGTGCCGCAGGCTCCCGGGGAGCTGTTTTTT. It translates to CASSIVPQAPGELFF.

Here the CDR3 DNA reads TGTGCCAGCAGCGTCGGGACGGGGACCTACGAGCAGTACTTC. Its protein product is CASSVGTGTYEQYF. V usage is TRBV9 and J usage is TRBJ2-7; either TRBD1 or TRBD2 may supply D (5 bases each). The CDR3 totals 14 residues. Deletions cut 2 bases from V and 2 bases from J, with 11 bases between. Germline CDR1 reads SGDLS; CDR2 reads YYNGEE.

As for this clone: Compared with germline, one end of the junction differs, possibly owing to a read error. The CDR3 loop reads CASSTGPYNEQFF. Here the CDR3 DNA reads TGTGCCAGTAGTACGGGACCCTATAATGAGCAGTTCTTC. This rearrangement joins TRBV19 to TRBJ2-1; D tentatively fits TRBD1 or TRBD2 (5 bases each). The CDR3 has 13 amino acids. The germline V gene has CDR1 LNHDA and CDR2 SQIVND (reference sequence).

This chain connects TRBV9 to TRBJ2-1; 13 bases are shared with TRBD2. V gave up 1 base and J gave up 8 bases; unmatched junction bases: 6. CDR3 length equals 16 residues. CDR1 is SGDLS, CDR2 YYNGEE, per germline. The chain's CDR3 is CASSVTGLAGLDEQFF. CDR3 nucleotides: TGTGCCAGCAGCGTAACGGGACTAGCGGGACTCGATGAGCAGTTCTTC.

The DNA of the CDR3 is TGTGCCAGCAGCGTAGGTACTAGCGGGAGTTTGGGAGAGCAGTACTTC. Translated: CASSVGTSGSLGEQYF. V is TRBV9 and J is TRBJ2-7; TRBD2 aligns across 11 bases. CDR3 length: 16 residues. With 0 bases clipped from V and 7 bases from J, the junction kept 9 bases outside the gene matches. Looked up from germline, CDR1 is SGDLS and CDR2 is YYNGEE.

CDR3 nucleotide sequence: TGCGCCAGCAGCCCCGAGGGGGCAATCGTCAGGGAGCAGTTCTTC. This encodes CASSPEGAIVREQFF. The V and J genes are TRBV5-1 and TRBJ2-1, with 7 bases that match TRBD1. The CDR3 sequence is 15 residues long. J gave up 10 bases and V 4 bases, and 14 bases lay outside the gene matches. CDR1 SGHRS and CDR2 YFSETQ come from the germline V gene.

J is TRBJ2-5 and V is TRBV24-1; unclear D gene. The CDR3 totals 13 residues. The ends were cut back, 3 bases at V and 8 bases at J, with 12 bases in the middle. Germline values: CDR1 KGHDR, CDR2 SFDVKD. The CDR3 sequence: CATSDDRAYTQYF. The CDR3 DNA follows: TGTGCCACCAGTGATGACCGGGCCTACACCCAGTACTTC.

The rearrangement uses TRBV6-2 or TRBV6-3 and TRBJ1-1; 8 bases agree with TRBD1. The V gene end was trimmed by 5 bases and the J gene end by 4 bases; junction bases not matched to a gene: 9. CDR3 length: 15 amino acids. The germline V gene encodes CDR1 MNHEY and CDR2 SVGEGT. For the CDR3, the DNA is TGTGCCAGCAGTCACGACGACAGGGGCGGCACTGAAGCTTTCTTT. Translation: CASSHDDRGGTEAFF.

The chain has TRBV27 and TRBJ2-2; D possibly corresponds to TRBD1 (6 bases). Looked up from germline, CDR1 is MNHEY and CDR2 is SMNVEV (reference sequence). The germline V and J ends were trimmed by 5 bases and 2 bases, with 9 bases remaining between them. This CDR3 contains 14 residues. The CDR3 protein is CASSRTVNTGELFF. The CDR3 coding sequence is TGTGCCAGCAGTCGGACAGTAAACACCGGGGAGCTGTTTTTT.

The CDR3 DNA reads TGTGCCACTGAAGAACAGCGGGAGATCGGGGAGCTGTTTTTT. Residues: CATEEQREIGELFF. This chain links TRBV28 with TRBJ2-2; 8 bases map to TRBD2. Germline V lookup: CDR1 MDHEN, CDR2 SYDVKM. V lost 10 bases and J lost 7; bases outside the gene matches: 11. There are 14 residues in the CDR3.

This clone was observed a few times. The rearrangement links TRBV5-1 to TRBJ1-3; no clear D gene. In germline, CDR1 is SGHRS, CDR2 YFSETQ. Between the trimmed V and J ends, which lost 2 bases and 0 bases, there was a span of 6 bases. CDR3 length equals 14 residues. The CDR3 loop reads CASSFSSSGNTIYF. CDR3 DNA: TGCGCCAGCAGCTTTTCGAGCTCTGGAAACACCATATATTTT. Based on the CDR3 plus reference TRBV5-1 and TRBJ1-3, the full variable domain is KAGVTQTPRYLIKTRGQQVTLSCSPISGHRSVSWYQQTPGQGLQFLFEYFSETQRNKGNFPGRFSGRQFSNSRSEMNVSTLELGDSALYLCASSFSSSGNTIYFGEGSWLTVV.

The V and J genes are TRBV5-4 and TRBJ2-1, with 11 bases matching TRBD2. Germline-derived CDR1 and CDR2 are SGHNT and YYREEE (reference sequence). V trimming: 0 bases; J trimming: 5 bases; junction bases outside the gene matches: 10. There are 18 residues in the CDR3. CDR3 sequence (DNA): TGTGCCAGCAGCTTGGCCGGACTAGCGGGCTCACAGGACAATGAGCAGTTCTTC. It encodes CASSLAGLAGSQDNEQFF.

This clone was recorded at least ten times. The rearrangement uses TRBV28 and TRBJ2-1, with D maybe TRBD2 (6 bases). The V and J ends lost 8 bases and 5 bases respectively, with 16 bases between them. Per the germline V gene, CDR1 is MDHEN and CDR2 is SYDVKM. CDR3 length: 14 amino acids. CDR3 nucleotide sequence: TGTGCCAGCTCTTACGAGCGGGCAGACAATGAGCAGTTCTTC. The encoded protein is CASSYERADNEQFF.

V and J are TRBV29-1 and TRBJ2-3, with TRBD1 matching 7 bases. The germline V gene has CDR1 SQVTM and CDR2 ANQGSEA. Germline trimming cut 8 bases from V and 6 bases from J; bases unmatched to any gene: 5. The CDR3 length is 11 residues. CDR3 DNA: TGCAGCTTCCGCAGGGGGGATACGCAGTATTTT. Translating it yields CSFRRGDTQYF.

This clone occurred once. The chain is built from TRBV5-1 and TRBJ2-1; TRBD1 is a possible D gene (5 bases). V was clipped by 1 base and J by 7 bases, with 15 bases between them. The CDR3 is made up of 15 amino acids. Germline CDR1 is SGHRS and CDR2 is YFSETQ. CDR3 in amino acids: CASSLLQGRYNEQFF. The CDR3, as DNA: TGCGCCAGCAGCTTGTTGCAGGGTCGGTATAATGAGCAGTTCTTC.

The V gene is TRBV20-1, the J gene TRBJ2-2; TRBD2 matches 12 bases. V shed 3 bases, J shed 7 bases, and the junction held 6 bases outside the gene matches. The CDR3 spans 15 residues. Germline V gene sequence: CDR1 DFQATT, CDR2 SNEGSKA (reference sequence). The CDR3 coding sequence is TGCAGTGCTAGTAAACTAGCGGGAGGTTTCGGGGAGCTGTTTTTT. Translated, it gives CSASKLAGGFGELFF.